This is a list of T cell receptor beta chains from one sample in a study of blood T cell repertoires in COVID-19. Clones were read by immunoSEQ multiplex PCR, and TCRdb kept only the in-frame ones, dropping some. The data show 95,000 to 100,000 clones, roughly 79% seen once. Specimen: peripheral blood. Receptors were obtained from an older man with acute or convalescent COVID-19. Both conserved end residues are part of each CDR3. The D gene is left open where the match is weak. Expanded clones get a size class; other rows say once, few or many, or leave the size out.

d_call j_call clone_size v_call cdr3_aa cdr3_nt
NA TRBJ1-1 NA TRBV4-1 CASSQDNNLETEAFF TGCGCCAGCAGCCAAGATAACAATCTGGAGACTGAAGCTTTCTTT
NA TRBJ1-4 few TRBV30 CAWSRGFGQLNEKLFF TGTGCCTGGAGTCGGGGTTTTGGACAGCTCAATGAAAAACTGTTTTTT
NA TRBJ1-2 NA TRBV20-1 CSASNSQKLYGYTF TGCAGTGCTAGTAACAGCCAAAAACTCTATGGCTACACCTTC
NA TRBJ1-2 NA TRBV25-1 CASSQGLGFDGYTF TGTGCCAGCAGTCAGGGATTGGGATTCGATGGCTACACCTTC
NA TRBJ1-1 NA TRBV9 CASSPLRGTEAFF TGTGCCAGCAGCCCCCTCAGGGGCACTGAAGCTTTCTTT
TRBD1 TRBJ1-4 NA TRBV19 CASSDPGQAKEKLFF TGTGCCAGTAGCGACCCGGGACAGGCTAAGGAAAAACTGTTTTTT
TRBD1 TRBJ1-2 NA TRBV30 CARNQDRAGYGYTF TGTGCCCGAAACCAGGACAGGGCAGGTTATGGCTACACCTTC
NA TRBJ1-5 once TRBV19 CASSISGSTVTQHF TGTGCCAGTAGTATAAGTGGCAGTACCGTGACCCAGCATTTT
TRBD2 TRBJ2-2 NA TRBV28 CASSFGSLAGPTGELFF TGTGCCAGCAGTTTCGGGTCCCTAGCGGGACCTACCGGGGAGCTGTTTTTT
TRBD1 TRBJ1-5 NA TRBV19 CASSRNRGGQPQHF TGTGCCAGTAGTCGAAACAGGGGCGGACAGCCCCAGCATTTT
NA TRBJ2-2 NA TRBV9 CASSPLSGTGELFF TGTGCCAGCAGCCCCTTGAGCGGCACCGGGGAGCTGTTTTTT
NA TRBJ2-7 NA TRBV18 CASSAQDGAYEQYF TGTGCCAGCTCAGCCCAGGATGGGGCTTACGAGCAGTACTTC
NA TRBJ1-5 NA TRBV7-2 CASSIEGARNQPQHF TGTGCCAGCAGCATTGAAGGGGCCCGCAATCAGCCCCAGCATTTT
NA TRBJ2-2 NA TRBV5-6 CASSPTWGVNTGELFF TGTGCCAGCAGCCCTACTTGGGGGGTCAACACCGGGGAGCTGTTTTTT
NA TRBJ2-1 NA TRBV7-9 CASSPQEGRKFF TGTGCCAGCAGCCCCCAGGAGGGGAGGAAGTTCTTC
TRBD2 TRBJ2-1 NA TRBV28 CASSLIGTSGSIFGNEQFF TGTGCCAGCAGTTTGATTGGGACTAGCGGGAGTATTTTCGGTAATGAGCAGTTCTTC
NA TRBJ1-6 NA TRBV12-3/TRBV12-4 CASSPTNSPLHF TGTGCCAGCAGCCCAACAAATTCACCCCTCCACTTT
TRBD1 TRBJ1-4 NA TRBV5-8 CASSRGQGPRELFF TGTGCCAGCAGCCGGGGACAGGGCCCTAGAGAGCTGTTTTTT
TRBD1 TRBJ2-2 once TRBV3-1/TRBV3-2 CASSQSTGGVGELFF TGTGCCAGCAGCCAATCGACAGGGGGCGTCGGGGAGCTGTTTTTT
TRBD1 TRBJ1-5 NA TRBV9 CASSEGQGNQPQHF TGTGCCAGCAGCGAGGGACAGGGCAATCAGCCCCAGCATTTT
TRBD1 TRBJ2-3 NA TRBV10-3 CAISGGQGLGTDTQYF TGTGCCATCAGTGGGGGACAGGGGCTAGGGACAGATACGCAGTATTTT
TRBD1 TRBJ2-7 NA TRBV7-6 CASSLRSPGTESYYEQYF TGTGCCAGCAGCTTAAGGTCCCCCGGGACAGAAAGTTACTACGAGCAGTACTTC
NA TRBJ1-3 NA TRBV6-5 CASNRDFSSGNTIYF TGTGCCAGCAATCGCGATTTCTCCTCTGGAAACACCATATATTTT
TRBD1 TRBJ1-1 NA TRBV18 CASSPGQDREAFF TGTGCCAGCTCACCGGGACAGGACCGTGAAGCTTTCTTT
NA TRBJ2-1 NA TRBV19 CASSNLYEQFF TGTGCCAGTAGTAATCTCTATGAGCAGTTCTTC
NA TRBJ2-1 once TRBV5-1 CASSPLSGSGLHEQFF TGCGCCAGCAGCCCCCTTAGTGGGAGTGGTCTCCATGAGCAGTTCTTC
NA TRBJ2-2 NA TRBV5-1 CASSFVSTGELFF TGCGCCAGCAGCTTCGTCTCCACCGGGGAGCTGTTTTTT
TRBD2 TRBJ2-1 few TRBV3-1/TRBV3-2 CASSQVAGGVSYNEQFF TGTGCCAGCAGCCAGGTAGCGGGAGGGGTTTCCTACAATGAGCAGTTCTTC
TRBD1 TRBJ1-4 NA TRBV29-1 CSGGQGEKLFF TGCAGCGGGGGACAGGGGGAAAAACTGTTTTTT
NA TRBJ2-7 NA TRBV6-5 CASRPGNTYEQYF TGTGCCAGCAGGCCAGGGAACACGTACGAGCAGTACTTC
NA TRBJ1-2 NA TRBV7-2 CASSLRPGDKYGYTF TGTGCCAGCAGCTTAAGGCCAGGGGATAAATATGGCTACACCTTC
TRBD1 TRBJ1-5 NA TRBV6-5 CASSYETGLQPQHF TGTGCCAGCAGTTACGAGACAGGGCTTCAGCCCCAGCATTTT
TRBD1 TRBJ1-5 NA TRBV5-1 CASSRSGTGGQPQHF TGCGCCAGCAGCAGATCCGGGACAGGGGGCCAGCCCCAGCATTTT
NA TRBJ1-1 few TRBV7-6 CASSLVKGDGATMNTEAFF TGTGCCAGCAGCTTAGTTAAAGGGGATGGAGCCACTATGAACACTGAAGCTTTCTTT
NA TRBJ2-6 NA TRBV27 CASSLGGAGANVLTF TGTGCCAGCAGTTTAGGAGGGGCTGGGGCCAACGTCCTGACTTTC
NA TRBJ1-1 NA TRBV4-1 CASSLQHRKNTEAFF TGCGCCAGCAGCTTACAGCACAGAAAGAACACTGAAGCTTTCTTT
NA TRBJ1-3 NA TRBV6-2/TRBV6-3 CASSYSKGDVDTIYF TGTGCCAGCAGTTACTCGAAGGGGGATGTGGACACCATATATTTT
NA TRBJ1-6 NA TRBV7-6 CASSPRGIYNSPLHF TGTGCCAGCAGCCCGCGGGGTATCTATAATTCACCCCTCCACTTT
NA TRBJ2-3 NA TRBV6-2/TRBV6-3 CASSYSFRAADADTQYF TGTGCCAGCAGTTACTCTTTTCGAGCGGCGGACGCAGATACGCAGTATTTT
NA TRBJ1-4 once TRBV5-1 CASREGVGTEKLFF TGCGCCAGCAGAGAGGGGGTGGGAACTGAAAAACTGTTTTTT
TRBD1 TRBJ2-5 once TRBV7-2 CASSSQQGARETQYF TGTGCCAGCAGCTCTCAACAGGGGGCGCGGGAGACCCAGTACTTC
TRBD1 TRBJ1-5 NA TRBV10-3 CATELQGAGSQPQHF TGTGCCACGGAATTACAGGGGGCTGGTAGTCAGCCCCAGCATTTT
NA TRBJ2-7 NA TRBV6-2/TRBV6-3 CASSHPLGGEGEQYF TGTGCCAGCAGTCATCCCTTGGGCGGTGAGGGCGAGCAGTACTTC
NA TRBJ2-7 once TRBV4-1 CASSQLQVHEQYF TGCGCCAGCAGCCAACTCCAGGTCCACGAGCAGTACTTC
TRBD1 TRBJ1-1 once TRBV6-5 CASSYRDRGTEAFF TGTGCCAGCAGTTATCGGGACAGGGGCACTGAAGCTTTCTTT
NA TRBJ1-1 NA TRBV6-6 CASEEGNTEAFF TGTGCCAGCGAAGAGGGAAACACTGAAGCTTTCTTT
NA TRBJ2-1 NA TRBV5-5 CASSYGPHEEQFF TGTGCCAGCAGCTATGGGCCCCATGAAGAGCAGTTCTTC
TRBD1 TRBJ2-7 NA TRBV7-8 CASSLGDRGHYEQYF TGTGCCAGCAGCCTTGGGGACAGGGGGCACTACGAGCAGTACTTC
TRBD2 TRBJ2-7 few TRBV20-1 CSASGASGIYEQYF TGCAGTGCTAGTGGTGCTAGCGGGATATACGAGCAGTACTTC
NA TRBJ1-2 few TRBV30 CAWRDDRRYGYTF TGTGCCTGGAGGGACGACAGGAGGTATGGCTACACCTTC
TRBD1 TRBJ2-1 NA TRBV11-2 CASKTGGRNEQFF TGTGCCAGCAAGACAGGGGGCCGGAATGAGCAGTTCTTC
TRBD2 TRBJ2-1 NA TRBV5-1 CASSLGREGPNEQFF TGCGCCAGCAGCTTGGGGCGGGAGGGCCCCAATGAGCAGTTCTTC
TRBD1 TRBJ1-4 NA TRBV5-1 CASSLGQGAGGNEKLFF TGCGCCAGCAGCTTGGGACAGGGGGCTGGCGGGAATGAAAAACTGTTTTTT
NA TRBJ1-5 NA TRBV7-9 CASSQLGNQPQHF TGTGCCAGCAGCCAACTTGGCAATCAGCCCCAGCATTTT
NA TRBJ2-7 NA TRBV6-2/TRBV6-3 CASSYGPRENYEQYF TGTGCCAGCAGTTACGGGCCCCGGGAGAACTACGAGCAGTACTTC
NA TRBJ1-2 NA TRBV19 CASSPWEGILNYGYTF TGTGCCAGTAGTCCTTGGGAGGGGATATTGAACTATGGCTACACCTTC
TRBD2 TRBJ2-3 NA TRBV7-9 CASSFGGGAGDTQYF TGTGCCAGCAGCTTTGGCGGGGGGGCCGGAGATACGCAGTATTTT
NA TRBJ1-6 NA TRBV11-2 CASRQQGLNSPLHF TGTGCCAGCAGACAACAGGGTTTGAATTCACCCCTCCACTTT
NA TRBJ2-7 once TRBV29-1 CSVEELKLDEQYF TGCAGCGTTGAGGAGCTCAAACTAGACGAGCAGTACTTC
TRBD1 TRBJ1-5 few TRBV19 CASRDRGNQPQHF TGTGCCAGTAGAGACAGGGGGAATCAGCCCCAGCATTTT